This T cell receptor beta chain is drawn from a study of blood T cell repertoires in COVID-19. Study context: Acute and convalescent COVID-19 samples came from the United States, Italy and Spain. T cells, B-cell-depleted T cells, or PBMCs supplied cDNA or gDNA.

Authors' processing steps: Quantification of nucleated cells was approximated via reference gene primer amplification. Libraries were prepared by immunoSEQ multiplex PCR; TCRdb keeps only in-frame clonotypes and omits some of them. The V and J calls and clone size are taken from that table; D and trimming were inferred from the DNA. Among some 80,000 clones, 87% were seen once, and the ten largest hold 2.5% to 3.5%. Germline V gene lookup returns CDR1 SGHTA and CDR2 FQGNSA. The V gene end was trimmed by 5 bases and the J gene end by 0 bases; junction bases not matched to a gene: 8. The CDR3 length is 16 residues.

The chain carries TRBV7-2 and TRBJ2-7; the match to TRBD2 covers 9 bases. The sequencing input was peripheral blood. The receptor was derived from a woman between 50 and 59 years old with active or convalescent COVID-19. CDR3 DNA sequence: TGTGCCAGCAGCCGCGACAGCGGGGGGATCTCCTACGAGCAGTACTTC. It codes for CASSRDSGGISYEQYF.